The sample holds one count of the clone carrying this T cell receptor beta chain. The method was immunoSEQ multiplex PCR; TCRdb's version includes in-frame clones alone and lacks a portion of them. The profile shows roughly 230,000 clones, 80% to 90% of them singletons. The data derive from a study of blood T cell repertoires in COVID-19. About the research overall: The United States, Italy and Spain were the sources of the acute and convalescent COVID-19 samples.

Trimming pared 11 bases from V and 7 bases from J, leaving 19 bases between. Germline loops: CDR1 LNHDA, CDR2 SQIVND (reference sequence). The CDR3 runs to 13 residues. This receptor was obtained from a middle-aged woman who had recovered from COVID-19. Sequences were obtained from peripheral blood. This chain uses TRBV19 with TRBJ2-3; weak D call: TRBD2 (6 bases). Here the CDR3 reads CAASPGERNTQYF. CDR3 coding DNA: TGTGCCGCGTCTCCGGGAGAAAGGAATACGCAGTATTTT.